This TCR beta chain is from a study of blood T cell repertoires in COVID-19. Overall study context: Nucleic acid was either cDNA or gDNA, and it came from T cells, B-cell-depleted T cells, or PBMCs.

Authors' analysis steps: Researchers report that nucleated cell counts were estimated from reference gene primer amplification. Generated by immunoSEQ multiplex PCR, the TCRdb table keeps only in-frame clones and is missing some. That table is the source of V, J and clone size, and D and trimming were worked out from the DNA. Of under 55,000 clones in the sample, roughly 90% were seen once. This clonotype was obtained from a human donor in a cohort sampled during active COVID-19. Specimen: peripheral blood.

DNA for the CDR3: TGTGCCAGCAGCTTAGGGCTGTCAACTGAAGCTTTCTTT. Protein product: CASSLGLSTEAFF. The V gene is TRBV11-2, the J gene TRBJ1-1; D not resolved. V gave up 1 base and J gave up 5 bases, with 8 bases separating them. Germline-derived CDR1 and CDR2 are SGHAT and FQNNGV. The CDR3 has 13 residues.